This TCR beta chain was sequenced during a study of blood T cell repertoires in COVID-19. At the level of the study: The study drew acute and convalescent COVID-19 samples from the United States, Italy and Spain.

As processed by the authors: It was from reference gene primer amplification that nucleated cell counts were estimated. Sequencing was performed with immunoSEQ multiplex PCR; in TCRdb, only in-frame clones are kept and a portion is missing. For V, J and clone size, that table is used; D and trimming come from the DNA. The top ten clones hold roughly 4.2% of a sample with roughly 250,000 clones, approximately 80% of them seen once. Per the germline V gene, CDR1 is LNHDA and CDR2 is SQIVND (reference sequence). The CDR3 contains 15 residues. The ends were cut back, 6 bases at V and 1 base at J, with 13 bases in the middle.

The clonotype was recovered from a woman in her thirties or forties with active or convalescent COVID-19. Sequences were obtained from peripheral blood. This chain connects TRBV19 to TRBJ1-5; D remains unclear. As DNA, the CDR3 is TGTGCCAGTAGCCAAAGTAACGGGAGCAATCAGCCCCAGCATTTT. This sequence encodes CASSQSNGSNQPQHF.